The 8 T cell receptor beta chains below were found in one sample sequenced in a study of shared clonotypes between healthy human individuals. Sequencing was performed with immunoSEQ multiplex PCR; in TCRdb, only in-frame clones are kept and a portion is missing. Of 400,000 to 500,000 clones in the sample, 79% were seen once. Sequenced material: PBMCs. These TCRs come from a woman in her thirties or forties in good health. Some clones in this sample may be carry-over from other donors' samples.

The rearrangement joins TRBV7-2 to TRBJ2-1, with 7 bases fitting TRBD2. V was clipped by 3 bases and J by 4 bases; unmatched bases: 6. There are 15 residues in the CDR3. CDR1 is SGHTA, CDR2 FQGNSA, per germline. Here the CDR3 reads CASSLGGSRYNEQFF. CDR3 DNA sequence: TGTGCCAGCAGCTTGGGCGGGAGCCGGTACAATGAGCAGTTCTTC.

V gene TRBV4-2 combines with J gene TRBJ2-1; 8 bases fit TRBD1. The CDR3 loop spans 14 amino acids. Germline V gene data show CDR1 as LGHNA and CDR2 as YNFKEQ. Trimming at V came to 3 bases and at J to 5 bases, leaving 3 bases not matched to a gene. CDR3 loop: CASSHRGRDNEQFF. CDR3 nucleotides: TGTGCCAGCAGCCACAGGGGGCGGGACAATGAGCAGTTCTTC.

This clone was seen just once. This chain connects TRBV11-1 to TRBJ2-1; D gene ambiguous. This CDR3 contains 11 residues. V was pared by 0 bases and J by 9 bases, with 3 bases between. From germline, CDR1 is SGHAT and CDR2 FQDESV (reference sequence). CDR3 DNA sequence: TGTGCCAGCAGCTTAGCGAGTGAGCAGTTCTTC. Translation gives CASSLASEQFF. The full variable domain, its missing parts supplied by reference TRBV11-1 and TRBJ2-1, is EAEVAQSPRYKITEKSQAVAFWCDPISGHATLYWYRQILGQGPELLVQFQDESVVDDSQLPKDRFSAERLKGVDSTLKIQPAELGDSAMYLCASSLASEQFFGPGTRLTVL.

V and J are TRBV7-9 and TRBJ2-1; D assignment may be TRBD1 or TRBD2 (5 bases each). V lost 6 bases to trimming and J lost 8 bases, with 17 bases between them. Per the germline V gene, CDR1 is SEHNR and CDR2 is FQNEAQ (reference sequence). The CDR3 extends over 14 amino acids. The CDR3 loop is CASSPKAGGYEQFF. CDR3 nucleotides: TGTGCCAGCAGTCCAAAAGCTGGGGGTTATGAGCAGTTCTTC.

The chain couples TRBV7-9 to TRBJ1-3; D remains ambiguous. The germline V gene has CDR1 SEHNR and CDR2 FQNEAQ (reference sequence). The CDR3 length is 16 residues. V was shortened by 5 bases and J by 4 bases, with 18 bases between the two germline ends. CDR3 residues: CASSPRPADQGNTIYF. DNA of the CDR3: TGTGCCAGCAGCCCTAGACCCGCGGACCAAGGAAACACCATATATTTT.

This clone showed up many times. Other DNA sequences from this sample encode an identical CDR3 as well. This chain connects TRBV6-4 to TRBJ2-3; 7 bases line up with TRBD2. The V and J ends lost 5 bases and 3 bases, in that order; junction bases with no gene match: 14. The CDR3 covers 17 residues. Germline V gene data show CDR1 as MRHNA and CDR2 as SNTAGT. The CDR3, as DNA: TGTGCCAGCAGTTTGGAGTTTGGGGAGGGGTTGACAGATACGCAGTATTTT. The encoded protein is CASSLEFGEGLTDTQYF.

The chain recombines TRBV7-9 with TRBJ1-3, with 9 positions matching TRBD1. Germline lookup yields CDR1 SEHNR and CDR2 FQNEAQ (reference sequence). This CDR3 contains 14 residues. J gave up 3 bases and V 5 bases, and 2 bases lay outside the gene matches. The DNA of the CDR3 is TGTGCCAGCAGCGCGACAGGGGGTGGAAACACCATATATTTT. Translation gives CASSATGGGNTIYF.

This rearrangement joins TRBV6-1 to TRBJ1-1; 8 bases align to TRBD1. The CDR3 loop spans 15 amino acids. The V gene's germline CDR1 is MNHNS and CDR2 SASEGT. Trimming cost V 5 bases and J 2 bases; bases outside gene matches: 7. The CDR3 bases are TGTGCCAGCAGTAAATACGGGACAGGCAACACTGAAGCTTTCTTT. Residues: CASSKYGTGNTEAFF.